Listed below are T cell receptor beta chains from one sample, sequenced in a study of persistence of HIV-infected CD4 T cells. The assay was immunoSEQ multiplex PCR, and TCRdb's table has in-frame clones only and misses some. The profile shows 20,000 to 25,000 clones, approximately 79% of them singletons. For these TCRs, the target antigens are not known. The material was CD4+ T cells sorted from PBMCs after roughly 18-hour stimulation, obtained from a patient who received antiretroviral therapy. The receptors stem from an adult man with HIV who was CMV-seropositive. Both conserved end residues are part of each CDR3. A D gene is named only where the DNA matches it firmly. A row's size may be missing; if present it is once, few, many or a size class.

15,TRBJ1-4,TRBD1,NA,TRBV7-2,TGTGCCAGCAGCTCGACCGGGACAGGGGGTGAAAAACTGTTTTTT,CASSSTGTGGEKLFF
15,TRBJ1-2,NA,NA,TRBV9,TGTGCCAGCAGCGTAGACTCTCGGCAGACCAATGGCTACACCTTC,CASSVDSRQTNGYTF
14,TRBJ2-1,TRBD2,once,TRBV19,TGTGCCAGTAGGGGAGGCGGGGGGCACAATGAGCAGTTCTTC,CASRGGGGHNEQFF
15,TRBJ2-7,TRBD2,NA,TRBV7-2,TGTGCCAGCAGCCCCCGAGCGGGGGGGCATTACGAGCAGTACTTC,CASSPRAGGHYEQYF
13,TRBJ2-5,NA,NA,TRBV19,TGTGCCAGTAGTATCCAGACCCAAGAGACCCAGTACTTC,CASSIQTQETQYF
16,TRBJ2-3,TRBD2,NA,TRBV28,TGTGCCAGCAGTTTATTACTAGCGGGGGGCCTGGGTACGCAGTATTTT,CASSLLLAGGLGTQYF
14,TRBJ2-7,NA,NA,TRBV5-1,TGCGCCAGCAGCTTGGTGGGTCAGACCTACGAGCAGTACTTC,CASSLVGQTYEQYF
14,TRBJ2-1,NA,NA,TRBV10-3,TGTGCCATCAGTGAGTCGAAACACGGGGATGAGCAGTTCTTC,CAISESKHGDEQFF
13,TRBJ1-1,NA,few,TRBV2,TGTGCCAGCAGCGCGACAGGGAACACTGAAGCTTTCTTT,CASSATGNTEAFF
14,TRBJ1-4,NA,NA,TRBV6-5,TGTGCCAGCAATAGGGACAACGAGGGAGAAAAACTGTTTTTT,CASNRDNEGEKLFF
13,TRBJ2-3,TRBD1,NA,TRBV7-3,TGTGCCAGCAGCCTGACAGGGCCAGATACGCAGTATTTT,CASSLTGPDTQYF
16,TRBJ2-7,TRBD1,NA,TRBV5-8,TGTGCCAGCAGCTTGGACCCCGGGACAGAGAAAGGCGAGCAGTACTTC,CASSLDPGTEKGEQYF
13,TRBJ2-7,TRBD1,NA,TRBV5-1,TGCGCCAGCAGGGATGGACAGGGTTCCGAGCAGTACTTC,CASRDGQGSEQYF
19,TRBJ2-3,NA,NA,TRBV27,TGTGCCAGCAGTTTATGGCTCTCTCCTGCCGGGGGGCCGACAGATACGCAGTATTTT,CASSLWLSPAGGPTDTQYF
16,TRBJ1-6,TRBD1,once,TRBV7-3,TGTGCCAGCAGGACAGATTCAGGGACAGCGAATTCACCCCTCCACTTT,CASRTDSGTANSPLHF
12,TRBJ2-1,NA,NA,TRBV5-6,TGTGCCAGCAGCTTGAGTGGGGGGTATCAGTTCTTC,CASSLSGGYQFF
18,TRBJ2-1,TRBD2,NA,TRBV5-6,TGTGCCAGCAGCTTGGTGTTTGGTCCCAGCGGGGACTACAATGAGCAGTTCTTC,CASSLVFGPSGDYNEQFF
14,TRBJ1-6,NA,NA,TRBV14,TGTGCCAGCAGCCCCCAGGCAGATAATTCACCCCTCCACTTT,CASSPQADNSPLHF
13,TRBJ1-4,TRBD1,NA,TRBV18,TGTGCCAGCTCACTAGGACAGGACGAAAAACTGTTTTTT,CASSLGQDEKLFF
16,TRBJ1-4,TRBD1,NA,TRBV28,TGTGCCAGCAGTTTTCGGCTCCGGGACAGGGGTGAAAAACTGTTTTTT,CASSFRLRDRGEKLFF
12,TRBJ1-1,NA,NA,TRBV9,TGTGCCAGCAGCGCAGGGCTGGGTGAAGCTTTCTTT,CASSAGLGEAFF
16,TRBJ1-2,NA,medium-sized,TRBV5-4,TGTGCCAGCACCACTTTTAGGGTGACAGAGAACTATGGCTACACCTTC,CASTTFRVTENYGYTF
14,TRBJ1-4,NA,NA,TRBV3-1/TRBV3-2,TGTGCCAGCAGCCAAGCAGTTATTAATGAAAAACTGTTTTTT,CASSQAVINEKLFF
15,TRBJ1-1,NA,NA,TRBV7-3,TGTGCCAGCAGCAAGGCAGGGTTATTGGACACTGAAGCTTTCTTT,CASSKAGLLDTEAFF
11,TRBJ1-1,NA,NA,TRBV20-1,TGCAGTGCCCCGACTAACACTGAAGCTTTCTTT,CSAPTNTEAFF
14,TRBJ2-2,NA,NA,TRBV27,TGTGCCAGCAGTATTCTCGGGGACACCGGGGAGCTGTTTTTT,CASSILGDTGELFF
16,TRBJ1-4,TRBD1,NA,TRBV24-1,TGTGCCACCAGTGATACCGGGACAGGGGGGCATGAAAAACTGTTTTTT,CATSDTGTGGHEKLFF
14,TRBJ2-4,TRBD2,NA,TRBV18,TGTGCCAGCTCACCTCTCAGGAGCGGGGACATTCAGTACTTC,CASSPLRSGDIQYF
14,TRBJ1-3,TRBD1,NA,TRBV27,TGTGCCAGCAGTTCCACAGGGGCCGGAAACACCATATATTTT,CASSSTGAGNTIYF
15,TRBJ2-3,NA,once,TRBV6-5,TGTGCCAGCAGCTTGTTCAAAGGGAAGACAGATACGCAGTATTTT,CASSLFKGKTDTQYF
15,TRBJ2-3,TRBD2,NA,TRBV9,TGTGCCAGCAGCCCAGAGGCTAGCGGGGGGAATACGCAGTATTTT,CASSPEASGGNTQYF
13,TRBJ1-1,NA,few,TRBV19,TGTGCCAGTAGTCCTGGGGATAACACTGAAGCTTTCTTT,CASSPGDNTEAFF
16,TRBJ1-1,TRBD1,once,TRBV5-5,TGTGCCAGCAGCGCGGGACAGGGTGGGGGGGACACTGAAGCTTTCTTT,CASSAGQGGGDTEAFF
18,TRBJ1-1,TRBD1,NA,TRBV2,TGTGCCAGCAGTTCACCACCAGGACAGGGGGCATCGGAAACTGAAGCTTTCTTT,CASSSPPGQGASETEAFF
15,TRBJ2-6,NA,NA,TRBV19,TGTGCCAGTACTGCGACGGCCTCTGGGGCCAACGTCCTGACTTTC,CASTATASGANVLTF
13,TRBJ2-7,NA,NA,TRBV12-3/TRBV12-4,TGTGCCAGCAGTCCAGGGTTACCCTACGAGCAGTACTTC,CASSPGLPYEQYF
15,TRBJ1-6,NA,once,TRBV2,TGTGCCAGCAGGGGGGCCAGCTCCTATAATTCACCCCTCCACTTT,CASRGASSYNSPLHF
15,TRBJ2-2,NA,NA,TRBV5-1,TGCGCCAGCGGGAGTCAGGCATTAAACACCGGGGAGCTGTTTTTT,CASGSQALNTGELFF
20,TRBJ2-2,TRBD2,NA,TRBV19,TGTGCCAGTAGCCTTAGAATCGGACTAGCGGGGGGCTTAAACACCGGGGAGCTGTTTTTT,CASSLRIGLAGGLNTGELFF
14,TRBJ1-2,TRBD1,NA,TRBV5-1,TGCGCCAGCAGCCCCGGAGGGGGCGGCCGGGGCTACACCTTC,CASSPGGGGRGYTF
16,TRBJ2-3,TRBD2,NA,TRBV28,TGTGCCAGCAGTGGCAATTTTGCGGGGGGCACAGATACGCAGTATTTT,CASSGNFAGGTDTQYF
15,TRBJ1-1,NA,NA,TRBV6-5,TGTGCCAGCAGTTCGCCCAGCGGGGTTGACACTGAAGCTTTCTTT,CASSSPSGVDTEAFF
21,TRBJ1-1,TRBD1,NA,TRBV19,TGTGCCAGTAGTATAGGGGCGTACGACAGGGGGACCGAAACTTTTAACACTGAAGCTTTCTTT,CASSIGAYDRGTETFNTEAFF
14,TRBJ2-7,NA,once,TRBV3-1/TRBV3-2,TGTGCCAGCAGCCAAGATATAAGTGCAGGTGAGCAGTACTTC,CASSQDISAGEQYF
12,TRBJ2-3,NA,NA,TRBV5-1,TGCGCCAGCAGGACCAGCACAGATACGCAGTATTTT,CASRTSTDTQYF
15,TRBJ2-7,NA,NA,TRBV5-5,TGTGCCAGCAGCTTGGCAGGGAAGGGCGGCTACGAGCAGTACTTC,CASSLAGKGGYEQYF